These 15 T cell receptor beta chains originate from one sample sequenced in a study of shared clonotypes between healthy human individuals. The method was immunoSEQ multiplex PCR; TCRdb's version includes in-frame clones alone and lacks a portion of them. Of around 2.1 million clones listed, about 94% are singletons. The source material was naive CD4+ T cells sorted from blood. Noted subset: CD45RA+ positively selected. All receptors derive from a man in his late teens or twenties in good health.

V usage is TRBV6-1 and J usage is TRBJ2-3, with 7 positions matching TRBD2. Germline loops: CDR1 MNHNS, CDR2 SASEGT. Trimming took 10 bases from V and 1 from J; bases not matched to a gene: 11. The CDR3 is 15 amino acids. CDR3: CATKQASGRTDTQYF. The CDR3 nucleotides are TGTGCCACCAAGCAGGCTAGCGGACGCACAGATACGCAGTATTTT.

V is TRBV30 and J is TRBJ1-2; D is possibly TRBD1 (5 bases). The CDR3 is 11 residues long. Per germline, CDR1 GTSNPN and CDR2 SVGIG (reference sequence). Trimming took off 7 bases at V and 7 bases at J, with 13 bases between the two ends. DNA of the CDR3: TGTGCCTTCGGCAGGGTTCGTGGCTACACCTTC. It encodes CAFGRVRGYTF.

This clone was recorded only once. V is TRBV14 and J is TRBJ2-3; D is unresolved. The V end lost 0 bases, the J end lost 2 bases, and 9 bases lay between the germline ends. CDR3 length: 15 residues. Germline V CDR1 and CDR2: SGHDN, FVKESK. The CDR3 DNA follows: TGTGCCAGCAGCCAAGACCACTCGATCACAGATACGCAGTATTTT. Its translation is CASSQDHSITDTQYF.

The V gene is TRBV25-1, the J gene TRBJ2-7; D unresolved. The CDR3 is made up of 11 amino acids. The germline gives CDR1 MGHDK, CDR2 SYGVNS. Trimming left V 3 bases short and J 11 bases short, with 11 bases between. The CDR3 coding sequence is TGTGCCAGCAGTGATATAGGGAAGGAGTACTTC. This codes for CASSDIGKEYF.

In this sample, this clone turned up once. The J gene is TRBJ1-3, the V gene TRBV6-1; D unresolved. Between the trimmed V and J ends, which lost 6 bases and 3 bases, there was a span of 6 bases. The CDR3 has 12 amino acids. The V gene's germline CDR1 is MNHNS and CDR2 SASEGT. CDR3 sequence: CASSNIGNTIYF. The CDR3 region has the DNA TGTGCCAGCAGCAACATTGGAAACACCATATATTTT.

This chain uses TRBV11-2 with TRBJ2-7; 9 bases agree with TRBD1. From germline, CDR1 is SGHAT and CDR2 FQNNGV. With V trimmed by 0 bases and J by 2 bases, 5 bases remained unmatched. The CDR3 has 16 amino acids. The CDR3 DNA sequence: TGTGCCAGCAGCTTAGAGTTCGGGACAGGGCCCTACGAGCAGTACTTC. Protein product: CASSLEFGTGPYEQYF.

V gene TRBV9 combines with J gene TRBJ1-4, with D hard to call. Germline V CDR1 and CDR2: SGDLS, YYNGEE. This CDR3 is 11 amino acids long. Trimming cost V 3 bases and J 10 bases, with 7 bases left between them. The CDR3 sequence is CASSASGKLFF. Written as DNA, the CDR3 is TGTGCCAGCAGCGCAAGCGGAAAACTGTTTTTT.

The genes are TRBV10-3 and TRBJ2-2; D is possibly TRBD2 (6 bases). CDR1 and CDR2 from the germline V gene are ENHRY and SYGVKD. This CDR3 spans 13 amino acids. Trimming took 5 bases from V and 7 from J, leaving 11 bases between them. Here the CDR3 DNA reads TGTGCCATCAGTCAGGGAGGTAGCGGGGAGCTGTTTTTT. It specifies CAISQGGSGELFF.

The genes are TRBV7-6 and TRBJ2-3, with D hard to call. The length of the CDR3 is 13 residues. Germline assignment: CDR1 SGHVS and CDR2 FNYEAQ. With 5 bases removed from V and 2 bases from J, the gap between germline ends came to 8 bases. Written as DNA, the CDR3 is TGTGCCAGCAGCCCCCTGGTCACAGATACGCAGTATTTT. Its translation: CASSPLVTDTQYF.

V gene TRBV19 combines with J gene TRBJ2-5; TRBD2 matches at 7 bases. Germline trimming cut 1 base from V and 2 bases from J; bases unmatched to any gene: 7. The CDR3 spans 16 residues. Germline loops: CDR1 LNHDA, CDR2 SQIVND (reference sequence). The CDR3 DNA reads TGTGCCAGTAGTATAGCCGGGGACTACCCTCAAGAGACCCAGTACTTC. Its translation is CASSIAGDYPQETQYF.

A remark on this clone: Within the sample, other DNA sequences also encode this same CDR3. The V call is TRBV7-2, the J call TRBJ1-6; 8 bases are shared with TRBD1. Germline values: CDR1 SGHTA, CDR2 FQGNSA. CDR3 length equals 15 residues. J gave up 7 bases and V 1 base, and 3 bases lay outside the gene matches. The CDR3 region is CASSLEDRDNSPLHF. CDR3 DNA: TGTGCCAGCAGCTTAGAGGACAGGGACAATTCACCCCTCCACTTT.

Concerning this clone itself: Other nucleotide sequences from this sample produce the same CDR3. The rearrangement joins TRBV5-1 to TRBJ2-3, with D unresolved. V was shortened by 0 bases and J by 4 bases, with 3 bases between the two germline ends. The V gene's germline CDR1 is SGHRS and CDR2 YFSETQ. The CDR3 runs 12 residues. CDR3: CASSLAADTQYF. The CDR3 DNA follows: TGCGCCAGCAGCTTGGCCGCAGATACGCAGTATTTT.

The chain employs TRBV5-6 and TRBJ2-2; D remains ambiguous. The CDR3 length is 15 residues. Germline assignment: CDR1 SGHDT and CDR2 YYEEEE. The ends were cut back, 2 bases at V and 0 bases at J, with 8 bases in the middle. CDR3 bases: TGTGCCAGCAGCTTCAGTCCTCCGAACACCGGGGAGCTGTTTTTT. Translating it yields CASSFSPPNTGELFF.

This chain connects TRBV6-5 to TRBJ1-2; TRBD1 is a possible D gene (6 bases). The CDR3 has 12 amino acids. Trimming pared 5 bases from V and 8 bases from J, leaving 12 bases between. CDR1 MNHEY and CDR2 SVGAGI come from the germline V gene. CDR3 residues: CASSNTRGGYTF. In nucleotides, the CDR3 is TGTGCCAGCAGTAATACCAGGGGCGGCTACACCTTC.

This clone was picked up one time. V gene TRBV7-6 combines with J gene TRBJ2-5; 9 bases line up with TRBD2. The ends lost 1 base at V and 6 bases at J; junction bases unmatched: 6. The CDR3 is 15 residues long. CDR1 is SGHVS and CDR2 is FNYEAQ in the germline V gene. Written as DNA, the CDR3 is TGTGCCAGCAGCTTAGATAGCGGGAGTGCGCAGACCCAGTACTTC. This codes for CASSLDSGSAQTQYF.